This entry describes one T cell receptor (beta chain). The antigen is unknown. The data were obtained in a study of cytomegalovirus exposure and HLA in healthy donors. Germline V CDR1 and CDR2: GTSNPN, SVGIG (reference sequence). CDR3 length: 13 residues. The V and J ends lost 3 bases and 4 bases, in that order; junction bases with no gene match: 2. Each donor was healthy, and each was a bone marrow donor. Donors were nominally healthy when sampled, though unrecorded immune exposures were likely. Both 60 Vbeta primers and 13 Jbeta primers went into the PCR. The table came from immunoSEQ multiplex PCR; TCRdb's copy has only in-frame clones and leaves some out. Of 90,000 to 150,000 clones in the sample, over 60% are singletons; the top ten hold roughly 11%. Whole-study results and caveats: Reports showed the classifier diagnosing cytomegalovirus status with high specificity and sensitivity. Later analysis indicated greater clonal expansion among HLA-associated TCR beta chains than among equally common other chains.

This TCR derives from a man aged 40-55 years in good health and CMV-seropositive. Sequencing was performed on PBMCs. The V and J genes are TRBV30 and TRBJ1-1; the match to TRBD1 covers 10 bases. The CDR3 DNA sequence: TGTGCCTGGAGAAGGACAGGGGGCACTGAAGCTTTCTTT. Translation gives CAWRRTGGTEAFF.